The 26 T cell receptor beta chains in this list originate from one sample, sequenced in a study of radiotherapy plus CTLA-4 blockade in lung cancer. Generated by immunoSEQ multiplex PCR, the TCRdb table keeps only in-frame clones and is missing some. Of some 60,000 clones listed, 65% to 85% were seen once; the top ten hold 2.5% to 3%. The sample here was peripheral blood, taken from a patient treated with radiotherapy plus ipilimumab. Source of these receptors: a human donor with non-small cell lung cancer who had a complete response to radiotherapy plus ipilimumab.

This clone was counted a single time. This sequence joins TRBV6-5 and TRBJ2-7; D might be TRBD2 (6 bases). The CDR3 runs to 14 residues. CDR1 is MNHEY and CDR2 is SVGAGI in the germline V gene. Trimming took 5 bases from V and 4 from J, leaving 15 bases between them. The CDR3 DNA reads TGTGCCAGCAGTCGTCCGGGACTCGCGTACGAGCAGTACTTC. As protein: CASSRPGLAYEQYF.

The chain carries TRBV28 and TRBJ2-7; D is ambiguous. Germline values: CDR1 MDHEN, CDR2 SYDVKM. The length of the CDR3 is 14 residues. The V and J ends lost 7 bases and 2 bases respectively, with 15 bases between them. The CDR3, as DNA: TGTGCCAGCACGGGTGCGGCGGTAACCTACGAGCAGTACTTC. Amino acid sequence: CASTGAAVTYEQYF.

The chain has TRBV28 and TRBJ1-2; maybe TRBD1 (6 bases). With 3 bases removed from V and 3 bases from J, the gap between germline ends came to 8 bases. Germline CDR1 is MDHEN and CDR2 is SYDVKM. This CDR3 has 13 residues. The CDR3 DNA reads as TGTGCCAGCAGTTTTTACAGGGACTATGGCTACACCTTC. It encodes CASSFYRDYGYTF.

V usage is TRBV7-9 and J usage is TRBJ2-3; possibly TRBD2 for D (6 bases). Deletions cut 3 bases from V and 0 bases from J, with 10 bases between. The CDR3 loop spans 15 amino acids. Germline V gene sequence: CDR1 SEHNR, CDR2 FQNEAQ (reference sequence). CDR3 nucleotides: TGTGCCAGCAGCTTGTACGGGAGCAGCACAGATACGCAGTATTTT. It is translated as CASSLYGSSTDTQYF. The full variable domain, in which reference TRBV7-9 and TRBJ2-3 provide the parts outside the CDR3, is DTGVSQNPRHKITKRGQNVTFRCDPISEHNRLYWYRQTLGQGPEFLTYFQNEAQLEKSRLLSDRFSAERPKGSFSTLEIQRTEQGDSAMYLCASSLYGSSTDTQYFGPGTRLTVL.

The rearrangement uses TRBV2 and TRBJ1-2, with a weak D call TRBD1 (6 bases). CDR3 length: 13 residues. Trimming removed 3 bases from V and 4 bases from J, with 9 bases in between. The germline CDR1 and CDR2 sequences are SNHLY and FYNNEI. The CDR3 loop reads CASSDDRSYGYTF. The CDR3 DNA reads as TGTGCCAGCAGTGATGACAGGTCCTATGGCTACACCTTC. The variable domain in full, completed from reference TRBV2 and TRBJ1-2, reads EPEVTQTPSHQVTQMGQEVILRCVPISNHLYFYWYRQILGQKVEFLVSFYNNEISEKSEIFDDQFSVERPDGSNFTLKIRSTKLEDSAMYFCASSDDRSYGYTFGSGTRLTVV.

The chain is built from TRBV6-4 and TRBJ1-1, with D possibly matching TRBD1 (6 bases). This CDR3 region has 15 residues. V lost 8 bases, J lost 5 bases, and 21 bases lay in between. Germline CDR1 and CDR2: MRHNA and SNTAGT. CDR3 bases: TGTGCCAGCCGAATGGAACAGGGTGTTGGGACTGAAGCTTTCTTT. Translating gives CASRMEQGVGTEAFF.

The chain carries TRBV6-5 and TRBJ1-2, with 9 bases aligning to TRBD1. This CDR3 has 15 residues. Germline CDR1 is MNHEY and CDR2 is SVGAGI. V lost 4 bases to trimming and J lost 4 bases; unmatched junction nucleotides: 7. The CDR3 nucleotides read TGTGCCAGCAGTTTCACTTCGGGACAGGGCTATGGCTACACCTTC. Translated, it gives CASSFTSGQGYGYTF.

The genes are TRBV10-3 and TRBJ2-7; TRBD1 might be the D (6 bases). The CDR3 length is 13 residues. Germline CDR1 is ENHRY and CDR2 is SYGVKD. Trimming stripped 6 bases from V and 6 bases from J, with 15 bases between. In DNA, the CDR3 is TGTGCCATCAGCGGAGCAGGGGTGGGCGAGCAGTACTTC. This sequence encodes CAISGAGVGEQYF.

The chain carries TRBV2 and TRBJ1-2, with 7 bases aligning to TRBD1. There are 14 residues in the CDR3. The germline V gene encodes CDR1 SNHLY and CDR2 FYNNEI. With V trimmed by 8 bases and J by 7 bases, 13 bases remained unmatched. The CDR3, as DNA: TGTGCCAGCCGAAGTATTGACAGGGAAGCTGGCTACACCTTC. Residues: CASRSIDREAGYTF.

The rearrangement joins TRBV9 to TRBJ2-1, with 12 bases fitting TRBD2. Trimming cost V 4 bases and J 5 bases; bases outside gene matches: 7. The germline V gene encodes CDR1 SGDLS and CDR2 YYNGEE. This CDR3 comprises 16 residues. The CDR3 protein is CASSTELAGGNNEQFF. DNA of the CDR3: TGTGCCAGCAGCACGGAACTAGCGGGAGGCAACAATGAGCAGTTCTTC.

The rearrangement joins TRBV7-9 to TRBJ1-6, with TRBD1 matching over 7 bases. Losses at the gene ends were 5 bases for V and 4 bases for J; bases not matched to a gene: 5. From germline, CDR1 is SEHNR and CDR2 FQNEAQ (reference sequence). The CDR3 spans 15 residues. The CDR3 DNA follows: TGTGCCAGCAGCCCTCAGGGACAGTATAATTCACCCCTCCACTTT. Translated: CASSPQGQYNSPLHF.

V and J are TRBV7-9 and TRBJ2-3, with TRBD2 as a possible D gene (5 bases). V lost 3 bases and J lost 0, with 10 bases in between. This CDR3 has 15 amino acids. CDR1 and CDR2 from the germline V gene are SEHNR and FQNEAQ (reference sequence). CDR3: CASSFIRTSTDTQYF. CDR3 in DNA: TGTGCCAGCAGCTTCATCAGGACTAGCACAGATACGCAGTATTTT. Complete variable domain (other parts from reference TRBV7-9 and TRBJ2-3): DTGVSQNPRHKITKRGQNVTFRCDPISEHNRLYWYRQTLGQGPEFLTYFQNEAQLEKSRLLSDRFSAERPKGSFSTLEIQRTEQGDSAMYLCASSFIRTSTDTQYFGPGTRLTVL.

This rearrangement joins TRBV19 to TRBJ2-5, with D perhaps matching TRBD2 (6 bases). The germline V gene has CDR1 LNHDA and CDR2 SQIVND (reference sequence). V lost 7 bases, J lost 5 bases, and 14 bases lay in between. The CDR3 is 13 amino acids. CDR3 sequence: CASNFGRGETQYF. CDR3 nucleotide sequence: TGTGCCAGTAACTTCGGGAGAGGGGAGACCCAGTACTTC.

This sequence joins TRBV5-1 and TRBJ1-5; D remains ambiguous. CDR3 size: 16 residues. Per germline, CDR1 SGHRS and CDR2 YFSETQ. V shed 0 bases and J shed 11 bases, with 21 bases lying between them. The CDR3 protein is CASSLGGGGKEGSQHF. CDR3 DNA: TGCGCCAGCAGCTTGGGGGGTGGAGGGAAGGAAGGGTCCCAGCATTTT.

V gene TRBV28 combines with J gene TRBJ2-5; 9 bases map to TRBD1. The CDR3 runs 14 residues. V was clipped by 2 bases and J by 5 bases; unmatched bases: 3. Germline values: CDR1 MDHEN, CDR2 SYDVKM. CDR3 amino acids: CASSLGTGRETQYF. CDR3 DNA: TGTGCCAGCAGTTTAGGGACAGGGAGGGAGACCCAGTACTTC.

In this sample, this clone turned up a few times. The V call is TRBV29-1, the J call TRBJ1-4; D may be TRBD1 (6 bases). The CDR3 is 13 amino acids. V lost 3 bases, J lost 7 bases, and 12 bases lay in between. CDR1 and CDR2 from the germline V gene are SQVTM and ANQGSEA. The chain's CDR3 is CSVEDSLSEKLFF. CDR3 coding DNA: TGCAGCGTTGAGGACAGTTTATCTGAAAAACTGTTTTTT.

This chain uses TRBV9 with TRBJ2-3; TRBD2 matches at 7 bases. Unmatched junction bases numbered 15, after V lost 10 bases and J lost 4 bases. The germline V gene has CDR1 SGDLS and CDR2 YYNGEE. The CDR3 is 15 amino acids. This CDR3 reads CAGGLSGAVADTQYF. In DNA form, the CDR3 reads TGTGCCGGCGGCCTAAGCGGGGCGGTGGCAGATACGCAGTATTTT.

Only a few counts were recorded for this clone. V and J are TRBV7-2 and TRBJ2-4, with 7 bases matching TRBD2. Germline trimming cut 5 bases from V and 6 bases from J; bases unmatched to any gene: 16. This CDR3 has 17 residues. Germline V CDR1 and CDR2: SGHTA, FQGNSA. CDR3 nucleotides: TGTGCCAGCAGCCAGGGCGAGGGACGAATAGCGGGAAACATTCAGTACTTC. Translation: CASSQGEGRIAGNIQYF.

V and J are TRBV5-1 and TRBJ2-1; TRBD1 might be the D (6 bases). CDR1 and CDR2 from the germline V gene are SGHRS and YFSETQ. This CDR3 is 13 amino acids long. V was trimmed by 3 bases and J by 6 bases, leaving 10 bases between them. The CDR3 sequence: CASSSGVGNEQFF. In nucleotides, the CDR3 is TGCGCCAGCAGCTCAGGGGTGGGCAATGAGCAGTTCTTC.

The chain couples TRBV20-1 to TRBJ2-7; D perhaps matches TRBD1 (5 bases). The CDR3 has 11 amino acids. The germline V gene has CDR1 DFQATT and CDR2 SNEGSKA (reference sequence). V gave up 2 bases and J gave up 6 bases, with 8 bases separating them. Here the CDR3 DNA reads TGCAGTGCTAGAAGACAGTTCGAGCAGTACTTC. As protein: CSARRQFEQYF.

The chain recombines TRBV30 with TRBJ2-7; maybe TRBD1 (6 bases). Trimming pared 5 bases from V and 6 bases from J, leaving 23 bases between. Germline V gene lookup returns CDR1 GTSNPN and CDR2 SVGIG (reference sequence). The CDR3 consists of 15 residues. In nucleotides, the CDR3 is TGTGCCTGGGACAGGAAGTTAGGGTTAGGGGGCGAGCAGTACTTC. Protein product: CAWDRKLGLGGEQYF.

A remark on this clone: Other DNA variants within this sample encode the same CDR3. This rearrangement joins TRBV10-3 to TRBJ2-5; D is uncertain. Germline V CDR1 and CDR2: ENHRY, SYGVKD. This CDR3 has 14 amino acids. Trimming pared 6 bases from V and 1 base from J, leaving 12 bases between. The CDR3 nucleotides read TGTGCCATCAGCGAACCGACACTCCAAGAGACCCAGTACTTC. Amino acid sequence: CAISEPTLQETQYF.

The CDR3 spells CASSAGLAANTGELFF. DNA for the CDR3: TGTGCCAGCAGCGCGGGACTAGCGGCGAACACCGGGGAGCTGTTTTTT. This sequence joins TRBV5-4 and TRBJ2-2; 11 bases line up with TRBD2. The CDR3 is made up of 16 amino acids. V gave up 4 bases and J gave up 0 bases; unmatched junction bases: 2. From germline, CDR1 is SGHNT and CDR2 YYREEE (reference sequence). The full variable domain, in which reference TRBV5-4 and TRBJ2-2 provide the parts outside the CDR3, is ETGVTQSPTHLIKTRGQQVTLRCSSQSGHNTVSWYQQALGQGPQFIFQYYREEENGRGNFPPRFSGLQFPNYSSELNVNALELDDSALYLCASSAGLAANTGELFFGEGSRLTVL.

The DNA of the CDR3 is TGTGCCAGCAGTTTATCCGGGACAGGGAGTGAAAAACTGTTTTTT. Amino acids: CASSLSGTGSEKLFF. The chain recombines TRBV27 with TRBJ1-4, with 9 bases aligning to TRBD1. V was pared by 0 bases and J by 7 bases, with 3 bases of the junction left unmatched. This CDR3 is 15 amino acids long. Germline lookup yields CDR1 MNHEY and CDR2 SMNVEV (reference sequence).

This clone was counted once. The gene calls are TRBV7-8 and TRBJ2-7, with TRBD2 matching over 9 bases. Trimming removed 5 bases from V and 13 bases from J; junction bases left unmatched: 6. Germline CDR1 SGHVS, CDR2 FQNEAQ. The CDR3 spans 11 residues. CDR3 loop: CASSLGTSCYF. In nucleotides, the CDR3 is TGTGCCAGCAGCCTCGGGACTAGCTGCTACTTC.

The chain recombines TRBV28 with TRBJ2-7; 9 bases map to TRBD1. The CDR3 spans 14 residues. V was clipped by 8 bases and J by 6 bases; unmatched bases: 11. Per germline, CDR1 MDHEN and CDR2 SYDVKM. This CDR3 is CASSLGTGISEQYF. The DNA for the CDR3 is TGTGCCAGCTCCCTTGGGACAGGGATTTCCGAGCAGTACTTC. The full variable domain, in which reference TRBV28 and TRBJ2-7 provide the parts outside the CDR3, is DVKVTQSSRYLVKRTGEKVFLECVQDMDHENMFWYRQDPGLGLRLIYFSYDVKMKEKGDIPEGYSVSREKKERFSLILESASTNQTSMYLCASSLGTGISEQYFGPGTRLTVT.